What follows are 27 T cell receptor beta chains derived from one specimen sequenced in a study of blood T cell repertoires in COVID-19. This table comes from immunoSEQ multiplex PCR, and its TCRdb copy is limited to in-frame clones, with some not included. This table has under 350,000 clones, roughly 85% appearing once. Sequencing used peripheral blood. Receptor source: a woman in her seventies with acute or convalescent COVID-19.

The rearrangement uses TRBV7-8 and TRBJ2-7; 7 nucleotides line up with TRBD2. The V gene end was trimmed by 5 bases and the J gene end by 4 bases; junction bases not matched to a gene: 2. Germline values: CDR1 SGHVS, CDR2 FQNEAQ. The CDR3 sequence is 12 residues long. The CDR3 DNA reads TGTGCCAGCAGCCAGGGAGGGTACGAGCAGTACTTC. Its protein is CASSQGGYEQYF.

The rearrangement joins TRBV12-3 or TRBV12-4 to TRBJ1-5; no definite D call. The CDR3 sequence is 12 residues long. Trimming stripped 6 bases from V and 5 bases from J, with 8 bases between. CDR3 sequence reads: CASRTSHQPQHF. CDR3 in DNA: TGTGCCAGCAGGACATCCCATCAGCCCCAGCATTTT.

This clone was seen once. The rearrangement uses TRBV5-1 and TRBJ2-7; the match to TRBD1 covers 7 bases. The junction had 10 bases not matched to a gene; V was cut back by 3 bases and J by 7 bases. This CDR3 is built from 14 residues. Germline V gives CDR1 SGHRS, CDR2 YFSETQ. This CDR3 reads CASSSTTGVGEQYF. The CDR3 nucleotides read TGCGCCAGCAGCTCCACAACAGGGGTGGGGGAGCAGTACTTC.

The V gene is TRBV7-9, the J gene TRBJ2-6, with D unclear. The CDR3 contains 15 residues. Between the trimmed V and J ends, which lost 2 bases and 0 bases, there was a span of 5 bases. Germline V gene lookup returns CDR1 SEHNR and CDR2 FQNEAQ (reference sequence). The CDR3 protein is CASSLRVSGANVLTF. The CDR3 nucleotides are TGTGCCAGCAGCTTACGGGTCTCTGGGGCCAACGTCCTGACTTTC.

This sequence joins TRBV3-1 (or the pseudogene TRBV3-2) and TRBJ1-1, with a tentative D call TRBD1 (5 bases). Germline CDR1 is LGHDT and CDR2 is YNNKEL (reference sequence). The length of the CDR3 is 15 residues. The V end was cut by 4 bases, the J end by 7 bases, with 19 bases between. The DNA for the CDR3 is TGTGCCAGCAGCCTCACAAGGGGCAGGACCATTGAAGCTTTCTTT. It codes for CASSLTRGRTIEAFF.

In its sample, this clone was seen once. CDR3 protein: CAISSGTGGSDEQFF. The CDR3 nucleotides read TGTGCCATCAGTTCCGGGACAGGGGGGTCGGATGAGCAGTTCTTC. J is TRBJ2-1 and V is TRBV10-3; 11 positions agree with TRBD1. With V trimmed by 5 bases and J by 8 bases, 8 bases remained unmatched. This CDR3 has 15 amino acids. Germline CDR1 and CDR2: ENHRY and SYGVKD.

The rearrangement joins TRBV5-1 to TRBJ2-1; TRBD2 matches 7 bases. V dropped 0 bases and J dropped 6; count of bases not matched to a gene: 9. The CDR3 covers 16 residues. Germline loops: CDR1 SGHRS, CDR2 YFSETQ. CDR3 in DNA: TGCGCCAGCAGCTTGGTGGGGACTAACCCAACCAATGAGCAGTTCTTC. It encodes CASSLVGTNPTNEQFF.

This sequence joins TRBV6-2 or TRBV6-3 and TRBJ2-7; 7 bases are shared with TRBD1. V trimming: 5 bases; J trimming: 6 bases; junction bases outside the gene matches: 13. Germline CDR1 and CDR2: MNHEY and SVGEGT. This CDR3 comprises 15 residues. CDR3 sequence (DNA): TGTGCCAGCAGTCCACTGGGACAGAAGAAAGGCGAGCAGTACTTC. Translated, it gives CASSPLGQKKGEQYF.

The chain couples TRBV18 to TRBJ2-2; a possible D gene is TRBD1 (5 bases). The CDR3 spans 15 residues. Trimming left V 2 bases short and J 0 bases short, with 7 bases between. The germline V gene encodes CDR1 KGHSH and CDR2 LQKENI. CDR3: CASSPSGPNTGELFF. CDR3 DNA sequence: TGTGCCAGCTCACCATCAGGGCCGAACACCGGGGAGCTGTTTTTT.

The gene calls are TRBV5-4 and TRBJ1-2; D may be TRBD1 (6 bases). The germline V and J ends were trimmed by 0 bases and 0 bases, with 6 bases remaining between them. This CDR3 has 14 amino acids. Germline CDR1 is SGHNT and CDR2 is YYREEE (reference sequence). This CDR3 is CASSLDRANYGYTF. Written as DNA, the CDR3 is TGTGCCAGCAGCTTGGACAGGGCTAACTATGGCTACACCTTC.

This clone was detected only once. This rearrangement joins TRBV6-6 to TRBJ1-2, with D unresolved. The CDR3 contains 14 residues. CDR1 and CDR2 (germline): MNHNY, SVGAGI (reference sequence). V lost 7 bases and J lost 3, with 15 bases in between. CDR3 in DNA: TGTGCCAGCACCCTGACGGTCGGGGACTATGGCTACACCTTC. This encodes CASTLTVGDYGYTF.

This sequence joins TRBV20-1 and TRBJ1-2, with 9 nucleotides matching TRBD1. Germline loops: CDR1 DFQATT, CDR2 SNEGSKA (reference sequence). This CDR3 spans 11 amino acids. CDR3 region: CRGQGNYGYTF. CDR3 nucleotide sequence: TGCAGGGGACAGGGCAACTATGGCTACACCTTC.

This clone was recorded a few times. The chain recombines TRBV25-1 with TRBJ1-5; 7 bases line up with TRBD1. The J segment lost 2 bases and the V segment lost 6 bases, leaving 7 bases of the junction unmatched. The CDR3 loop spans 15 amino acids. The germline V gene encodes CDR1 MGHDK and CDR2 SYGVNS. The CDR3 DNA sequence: TGTGCCAGCAGGCCCCCCGGGACAGGCAATCAGCCCCAGCATTTT. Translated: CASRPPGTGNQPQHF.

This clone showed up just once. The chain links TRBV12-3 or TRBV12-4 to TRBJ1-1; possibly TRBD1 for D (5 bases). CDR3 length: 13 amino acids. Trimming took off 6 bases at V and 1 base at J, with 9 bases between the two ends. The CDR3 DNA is TGTGCCAGCAGCTCCAGGGCGAACACTGAAGCTTTCTTT. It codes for CASSSRANTEAFF.

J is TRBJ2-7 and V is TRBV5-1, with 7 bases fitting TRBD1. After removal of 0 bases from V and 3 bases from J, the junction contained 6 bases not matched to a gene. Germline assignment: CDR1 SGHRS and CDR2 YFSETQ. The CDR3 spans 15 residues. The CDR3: CASSLGRGRNYEQYF. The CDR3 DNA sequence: TGCGCCAGCAGCTTGGGAAGGGGGCGGAACTACGAGCAGTACTTC.

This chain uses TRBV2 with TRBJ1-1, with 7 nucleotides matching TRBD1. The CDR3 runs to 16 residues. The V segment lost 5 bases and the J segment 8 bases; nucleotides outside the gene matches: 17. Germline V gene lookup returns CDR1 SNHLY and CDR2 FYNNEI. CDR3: CASSQPGQTARLEAFF. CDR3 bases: TGTGCCAGCAGTCAGCCGGGACAGACGGCCAGATTGGAAGCTTTCTTT. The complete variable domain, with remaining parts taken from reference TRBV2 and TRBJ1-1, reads EPEVTQTPSHQVTQMGQEVILRCVPISNHLYFYWYRQILGQKVEFLVSFYNNEISEKSEIFDDQFSVERPDGSNFTLKIRSTKLEDSAMYFCASSQPGQTARLEAFFGQGTRLTVV.

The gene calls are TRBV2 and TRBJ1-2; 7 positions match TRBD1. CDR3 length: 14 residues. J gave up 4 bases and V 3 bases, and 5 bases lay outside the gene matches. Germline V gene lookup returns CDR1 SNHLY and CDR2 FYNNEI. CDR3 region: CASSEERGPYGYTF. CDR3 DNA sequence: TGTGCCAGCAGTGAGGAAAGGGGGCCCTATGGCTACACCTTC.

CDR3 sequence: CASSLGGGAPQHF. CDR3 in DNA: TGTGCCAGCAGCTTGGGTGGGGGCGCGCCCCAGCATTTT. The V gene is TRBV5-4, the J gene TRBJ1-5, with D perhaps matching TRBD1 (6 bases). The germline V and J ends were trimmed by 0 bases and 9 bases, with 10 bases remaining between them. This CDR3 has 13 amino acids. CDR1 is SGHNT and CDR2 is YYREEE in the germline V gene (reference sequence).

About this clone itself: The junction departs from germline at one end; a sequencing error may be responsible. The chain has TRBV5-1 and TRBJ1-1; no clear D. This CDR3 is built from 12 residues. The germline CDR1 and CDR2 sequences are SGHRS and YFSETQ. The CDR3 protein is CASRVLNSEAFF. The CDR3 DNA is TGCGCCAGCAGAGTCCTGAACTCTGAAGCTTTCTTT.

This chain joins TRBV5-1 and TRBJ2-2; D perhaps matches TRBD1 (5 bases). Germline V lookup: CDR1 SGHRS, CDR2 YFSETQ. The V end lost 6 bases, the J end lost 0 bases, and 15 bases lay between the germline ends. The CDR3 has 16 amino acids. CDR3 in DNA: TGCGCCAGCACAGCCACAGGCCTTGCGAACACCGGGGAGCTGTTTTTT. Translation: CASTATGLANTGELFF.

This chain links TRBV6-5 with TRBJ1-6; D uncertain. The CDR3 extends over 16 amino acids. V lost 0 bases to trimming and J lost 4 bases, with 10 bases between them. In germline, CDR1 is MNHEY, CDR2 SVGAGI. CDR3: CASSYSDEGYNSPLHF. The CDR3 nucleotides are TGTGCCAGCAGTTACTCGGACGAGGGATATAATTCACCCCTCCACTTT.

The CDR3 loop is CASRGTGNTEAFF. The CDR3 nucleotides read TGTGCCAGCAGAGGGACAGGTAACACTGAAGCTTTCTTT. This rearrangement joins TRBV25-1 to TRBJ1-1; 8 bases align to TRBD1. Looked up from germline, CDR1 is MGHDK and CDR2 is SYGVNS. This CDR3 is built from 13 residues. V was pared by 6 bases and J by 2 bases, with 2 bases of the junction left unmatched.

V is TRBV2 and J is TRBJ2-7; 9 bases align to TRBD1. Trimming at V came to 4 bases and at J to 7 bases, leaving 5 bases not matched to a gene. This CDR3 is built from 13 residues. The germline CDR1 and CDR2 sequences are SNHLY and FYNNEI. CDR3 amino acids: CASSVQGAGEQYF. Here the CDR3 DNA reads TGTGCCAGCAGTGTACAGGGGGCGGGGGAGCAGTACTTC.

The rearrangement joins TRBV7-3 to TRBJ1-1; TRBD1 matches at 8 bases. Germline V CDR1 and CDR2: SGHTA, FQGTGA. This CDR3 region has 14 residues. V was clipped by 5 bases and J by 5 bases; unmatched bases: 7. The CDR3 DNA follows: TGTGCCAGCAGCACGACAGGGGTGGGAACTGAAGCTTTCTTT. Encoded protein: CASSTTGVGTEAFF.

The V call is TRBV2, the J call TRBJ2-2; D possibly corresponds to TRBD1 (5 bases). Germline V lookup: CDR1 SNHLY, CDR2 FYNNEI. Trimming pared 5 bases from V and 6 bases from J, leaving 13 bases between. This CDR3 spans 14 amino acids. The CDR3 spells CASSPRVGAGELFF. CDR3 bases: TGTGCCAGCAGTCCCAGGGTAGGGGCCGGGGAGCTGTTTTTT.

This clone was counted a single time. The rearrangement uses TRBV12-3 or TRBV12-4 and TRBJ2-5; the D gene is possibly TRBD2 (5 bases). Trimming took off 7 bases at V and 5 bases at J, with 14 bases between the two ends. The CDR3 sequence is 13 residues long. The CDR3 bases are TGTGCCAGCACAACCCGGCCGGGGGAGACCCAGTACTTC. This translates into CASTTRPGETQYF.

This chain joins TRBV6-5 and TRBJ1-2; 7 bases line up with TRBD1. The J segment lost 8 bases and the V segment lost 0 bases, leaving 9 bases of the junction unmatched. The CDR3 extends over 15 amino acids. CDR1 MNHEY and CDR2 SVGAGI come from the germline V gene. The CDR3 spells CASSYSATGLYGYTF. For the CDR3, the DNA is TGTGCCAGCAGTTACTCGGCGACAGGGTTGTACGGCTACACCTTC.